The T cell receptor (beta chain) described here comes from a study of T cell responses to AZD1222 COVID-19 vaccine. Study-level points and caveats: Rises in breadth and depth of Spike-specific TCRs came after two AZD1222 doses.

Turning to this clone: Its target is not known.

Pooling was applied to second doses at about 4 or about 12 weeks. Only in-frame clones appear in the TCRdb table, and some are missing; sequencing was by immunoSEQ multiplex PCR. The table shows approximately 100,000 clones, with around 87% occurring only once. This TCR was recovered from an adult who received the AZD1222 COVID-19 vaccine. The sample consisted of peripheral blood, taken 28 days after the second AZD1222 dose.

Here the CDR3 DNA reads TGTGCCAGCAGCCGGACATCCTCCCATGAGCAGTTCTTC. Protein sequence: CASSRTSSHEQFF. The chain combines TRBV7-2 with TRBJ2-1; TRBD1 is a possible D gene (5 bases). This CDR3 comprises 13 residues. Germline CDR1 and CDR2: SGHTA and FQGNSA. Trimming shortened V by 5 bases and J by 8 bases, and 13 bases separated the two germline ends.